This T cell receptor (beta chain) was documented in a study of CD8 T cells in Susac syndrome. Broader study findings: The study's TCR sequencing and HLA analysis covered a relatively small number of individuals, and the study acknowledged this.

To note about this clonotype: What it binds is unknown.

Reverse transcription of roughly 0.5 to 1 ug RNA was carried out with random hexamers. Multiplex PCR with immunoSEQ amplified the TCR beta CDR3 across 54 Vbeta and 13 Jbeta. One entry per CDR3 protein results from TCRdb running MiXCR on the immunoSEQ multiplex PCR reads. Of some 170,000 distinct CDR3 sequences in the sample, 85% to 95% were seen once. Healthy donors matched for age and sex were used as controls. Negative isolation yielded CD8+ and CD4+ T cells; FACS enriched TEMRA cells. This CDR3 comprises 13 residues. V dropped 5 bases and J dropped 8 bases, with 15 bases sitting between them. Germline V CDR1 and CDR2: LNHDA, SQIVND (reference sequence).

Sequencing was performed on CD4+ T cells from PBMCs. The chain is built from TRBV19 and TRBJ1-1; D call uncertain. The source is a human donor in good health. CDR3 sequence: CASSFLIRSEAFF. CDR3 sequence (DNA): TGTGCCAGTAGTTTTCTAATTCGTAGCGAAGCTTTCTTT.